The clone carrying this T cell receptor (beta chain) occurred a few times. Antigen: not known. The V gene end was trimmed by 3 bases and the J gene end by 4 bases; junction bases not matched to a gene: 0. Looked up from germline, CDR1 is GTSNPN and CDR2 is SVGIG (reference sequence). The CDR3 is 12 amino acids. The data stem from a study of T cells after yellow fever vaccination. Study results and limitations: Reappearance after the booster was observed for most primary-vaccination clones (roughly 96% CD4, over 75% CD8).

TCRdb re-derived calls from the 5' RACE reads in MiXCR, one entry per CDR3 protein. The data show under 250,000 distinct CDR3 sequences, with 2.5% to 3.5% seen just once and approximately 3% held by the top ten. The sequence came from a man younger than 30 who received the YFV17D yellow fever vaccine. This rearrangement joins TRBV30 to TRBJ2-4, with 7 bases fitting TRBD1. The material was CD4+ T cells sorted from PBMCs, obtained 10 days after the yellow fever booster vaccination. CDR3 sequence (DNA): TGTGCCTGGAGGGACAGGAAAAACATTCAGTACTTC. This translates into CAWRDRKNIQYF.